This T cell receptor (beta chain) was found in a study of blood T cell repertoires in COVID-19. As for the study in general: Two negative PCRs, clearance, or symptom resolution characterized the recovered Cohort 3 donors. COVID-19 samples, acute and convalescent, were from the United States, Italy and Spain.

The data were produced by immunoSEQ multiplex PCR, yet TCRdb's version contains in-frame clones alone and is incomplete. The sample has approximately 170,000 clones; around 80% are singletons. Trimming took 2 bases from V and 6 from J; bases not matched to a gene: 6. The CDR3 length is 15 residues. Germline loops: CDR1 LNHDA, CDR2 SQIVND (reference sequence). Participants, about 18 to 100 years old, spanned fewer than 30 US areas. Grouping used clinical history reported by participants in a survey and questionnaire. Material for sequencing was PBMCs or T cells enriched from blood (not recorded which). The genes are TRBV19 and TRBJ2-1, with TRBD2 matching over 8 bases. This clonotype was sampled from a woman aged 70-85 years in a cohort exposed to, infected with or recovered from COVID-19 (not recorded which). The CDR3 region is CASSISGRRSNEQFF. The CDR3 DNA follows: TGTGCCAGTAGTATAAGCGGGAGAAGAAGCAATGAGCAGTTCTTC.